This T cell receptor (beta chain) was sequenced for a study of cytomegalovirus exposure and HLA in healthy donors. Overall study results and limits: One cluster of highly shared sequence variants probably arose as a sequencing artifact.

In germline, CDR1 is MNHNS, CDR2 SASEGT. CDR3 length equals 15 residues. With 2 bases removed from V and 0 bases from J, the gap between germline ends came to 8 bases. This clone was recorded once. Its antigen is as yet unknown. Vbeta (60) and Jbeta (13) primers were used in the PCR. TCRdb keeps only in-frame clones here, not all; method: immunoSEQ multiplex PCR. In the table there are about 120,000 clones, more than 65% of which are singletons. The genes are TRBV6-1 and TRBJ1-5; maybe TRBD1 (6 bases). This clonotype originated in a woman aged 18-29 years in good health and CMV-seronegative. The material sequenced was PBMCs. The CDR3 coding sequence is TGTGCCAGCAGTGAAAGGGGGATTAGCAATCAGCCCCAGCATTTT. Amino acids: CASSERGISNQPQHF.